A single sample is the source of the 14 T cell receptor beta chains below, sequenced in a study of PD-L1 blockade in urothelial cancer. Documented time point: peripheral blood 6 weeks after treatment start. Repertoires were generated with immunoSEQ multiplex PCR, while TCRdb's copy carries only in-frame clones and drops some. The repertoire has around 62,000 clones, about nine tenths of them found once; the top ten carry 11%. Material: PBMCs, obtained around atezolizumab (anti-PD-L1) treatment. These receptors were collected from a man in his sixties with urothelial cancer.

This rearrangement joins TRBV5-8 to TRBJ2-3; TRBD1 matches at 8 bases. The J segment lost 0 bases and the V segment lost 4 bases, leaving 7 bases of the junction unmatched. Germline CDR1 is SGHTS and CDR2 is YDEGEE. The length of the CDR3 is 16 residues. CDR3 bases: TGTGCCAGCAGCCCTGGACAGGGCCTTAGCACAGATACGCAGTATTTT. It is translated as CASSPGQGLSTDTQYF.

The rearrangement links TRBV27 to TRBJ2-3; no reliable D call. V was clipped by 2 bases and J by 2 bases, with 8 bases between them. The length of the CDR3 is 14 residues. The germline CDR1 and CDR2 sequences are MNHEY and SMNVEV (reference sequence). The CDR3 coding sequence is TGTGCCAGCAGTTTAGGCTCCAACACAGATACGCAGTATTTT. Translated, it gives CASSLGSNTDTQYF.

The V gene is TRBV5-4, the J gene TRBJ2-2, with 8 bases fitting TRBD2. CDR3 length: 19 residues. Germline trimming cut 0 bases from V and 4 bases from J; bases unmatched to any gene: 14. CDR1 is SGHNT and CDR2 is YYREEE in the germline V gene (reference sequence). The CDR3 region has the DNA TGTGCCAGCAGCTTGGTAGGGCTGGGGGTAGCGGGACCCACCGGGGAGCTGTTTTTT. It specifies CASSLVGLGVAGPTGELFF.

The genes are TRBV6-5 and TRBJ2-3, with no clear D. The CDR3 is 14 residues long. Trimming removed 4 bases at V and 2 bases at J, with 10 bases between. CDR1 and CDR2 from the germline V gene are MNHEY and SVGAGI. CDR3 sequence reads: CASSFEDSTDTQYF. CDR3 sequence (DNA): TGTGCCAGCAGTTTTGAGGATTCCACAGATACGCAGTATTTT.

As concerns this clone: The same CDR3 is also encoded by other DNA sequences in this sample. The V call is TRBV30, the J call TRBJ1-5, with unresolved D. The V end was cut by 0 bases, the J end by 1 base, with 7 bases between. The CDR3 is 14 amino acids. From germline, CDR1 is GTSNPN and CDR2 SVGIG (reference sequence). Written as DNA, the CDR3 is TGTGCCTGGAGTGTAGGCGGAAGCAATCAGCCCCAGCATTTT. Its translation is CAWSVGGSNQPQHF.

The chain carries TRBV30 and TRBJ2-5; 7 bases agree with TRBD1. J gave up 4 bases and V 3 bases, and 2 bases lay outside the gene matches. The CDR3 contains 12 residues. Germline lookup yields CDR1 GTSNPN and CDR2 SVGIG (reference sequence). CDR3 coding DNA: TGTGCCTGGAGCCCAGGGGGAGAGACCCAGTACTTC. The encoded protein is CAWSPGGETQYF.

Of note for this clone: The junction differs from germline at one of its ends, possibly a read error. The chain couples TRBV10-3 to TRBJ2-3, with 8 bases lining up with TRBD1. CDR3 length: 16 residues. Germline V gene data show CDR1 as ENHRY and CDR2 as SYGVKD. CDR3 amino acids: CATSRGTGGSTDTQYF. In DNA, the CDR3 is TGTGCCACCAGTAGGGGAACAGGGGGTAGCACAGATACGCAGTATTTT.

V is TRBV19 and J is TRBJ1-5; D remains unclear. The CDR3 sequence is 13 residues long. The V gene's germline CDR1 is LNHDA and CDR2 SQIVND (reference sequence). The V and J ends lost 4 bases and 4 bases respectively, with 8 bases between them. This chain's CDR3 is CASSRALNQPQHF. The CDR3 DNA sequence: TGTGCCAGTAGTAGGGCCCTAAATCAGCCCCAGCATTTT. The full variable domain, rest sourced from reference TRBV19 and TRBJ1-5, is DGGITQSPKYLFRKEGQNVTLSCEQNLNHDAMYWYRQDPGQGLRLIYYSQIVNDFQKGDIAEGYSVSREKKESFPLTVTSAQKNPTAFYLCASSRALNQPQHFGDGTRLSIL.

This chain links TRBV27 with TRBJ1-2; D is uncertain. Germline V lookup: CDR1 MNHEY, CDR2 SMNVEV (reference sequence). The CDR3 consists of 15 residues. V lost 5 bases and J 0 bases, leaving 13 bases between the germline ends. The CDR3 DNA is TGTGCCAGCAGTCCCCTGGGCCCAGCTAACTATGGCTACACCTTC. This sequence encodes CASSPLGPANYGYTF.

The chain links TRBV21-1 to TRBJ1-4; the table's TRBD1 call for D was not verified on the DNA. TRBV21-1 is termed a pseudogene. This CDR3 has 14 amino acids. The CDR3 nucleotides read TGTGCCAGCAACGCAGGGGGCGCAGAGGAAAAACTGTTTTTT. Its translation is CASNAGGAEEKLFF.

This sequence joins TRBV6-1 and TRBJ1-5, with D possibly matching TRBD1 (6 bases). The CDR3 spans 14 residues. V dropped 2 bases and J dropped 6 bases, with 11 bases sitting between them. Germline CDR1 MNHNS, CDR2 SASEGT. The CDR3 region is CASSEQRQVQPQHF. In nucleotides, the CDR3 is TGTGCCAGCAGTGAACAAAGACAGGTTCAGCCCCAGCATTTT.

This rearrangement joins TRBV7-3 to TRBJ2-2, with TRBD1 as a possible D gene (6 bases). Trimming removed 1 base from V and 6 bases from J, with 15 bases in between. The V gene's germline CDR1 is SGHTA and CDR2 FQGTGA. The CDR3 is 16 amino acids. CDR3 DNA sequence: TGTGCCAGCAGCTTAATCGGCCCAGGGGCCGCCGGGGAGCTGTTTTTT. Its translation is CASSLIGPGAAGELFF. Full variable domain (missing parts from reference TRBV7-3 and TRBJ2-2): GAGVSQTPSNKVTEKGKYVELRCDPISGHTALYWYRQSLGQGPEFLIYFQGTGAADDSGLPNDRFFAVRPEGSVSTLKIQRTERGDSAVYLCASSLIGPGAAGELFFGEGSRLTVL.

The rearrangement uses TRBV30 and TRBJ1-2, with 7 bases aligning to TRBD1. V lost 4 bases to trimming and J lost 0 bases; unmatched junction nucleotides: 11. This CDR3 contains 16 residues. Germline V gene lookup returns CDR1 GTSNPN and CDR2 SVGIG (reference sequence). The CDR3 reads CAWKRDSVRTNYGYTF. CDR3 sequence (DNA): TGTGCCTGGAAGAGGGACAGCGTTCGTACTAACTATGGCTACACCTTC.

The rearrangement uses TRBV5-1 and TRBJ2-7; 10 bases line up with TRBD1. V was clipped by 2 bases and J by 6 bases; unmatched bases: 8. This CDR3 contains 15 residues. Germline CDR1 reads SGHRS; CDR2 reads YFSETQ. The CDR3, as DNA: TGCGCCAGCAGCTTCACCCGGACAGGGGGGTCCGAGCAGTACTTC. This codes for CASSFTRTGGSEQYF.